The 29 T cell receptor beta chains reported below all come from one sample, sequenced in a study of cytomegalovirus exposure and HLA in healthy donors. A multiplex PCR was run with 60 Vbeta primers and 13 Jbeta primers. The data were produced by immunoSEQ multiplex PCR, yet TCRdb's version contains in-frame clones alone and is incomplete. The sample comprises about 99,000 clones, roughly 9.1% of which are singletons, and less than 6% rests with the top ten. Sequencing was performed on PBMCs. All receptors derive from a man aged 40-49 years in good health and CMV-seropositive.

The table lists this clone with a few counts. The chain couples TRBV19 to TRBJ1-1, with D unresolved. Germline V gene lookup returns CDR1 LNHDA and CDR2 SQIVND (reference sequence). V was cut by 3 bases and J by 6 bases, with 8 bases left in between. This CDR3 spans 12 amino acids. CDR3 loop: CASSIIGAEAFF. The CDR3 coding sequence is TGTGCCAGTAGTATCATCGGGGCTGAAGCTTTCTTT. The variable domain in full, with the rest retrieved from reference TRBV19 and TRBJ1-1, is DGGITQSPKYLFRKEGQNVTLSCEQNLNHDAMYWYRQDPGQGLRLIYYSQIVNDFQKGDIAEGYSVSREKKESFPLTVTSAQKNPTAFYLCASSIIGAEAFFGQGTRLTVV.

This clone was seen a handful of times. V and J are TRBV6-5 and TRBJ2-5; 9 bases fit TRBD1. Looked up from germline, CDR1 is MNHEY and CDR2 is SVGAGI. The length of the CDR3 is 16 residues. With V trimmed by 0 bases and J by 4 bases, 6 bases remained unmatched. The CDR3 sequence: CASSYSSTGGRETQYF. Here the CDR3 DNA reads TGTGCCAGCAGTTACTCGTCGACAGGGGGGCGAGAGACCCAGTACTTC.

V is TRBV5-1 and J is TRBJ2-7, with 9 bases identical to TRBD2. CDR3 length: 14 amino acids. Trimming at V came to 5 bases and at J to 4 bases, leaving 7 bases not matched to a gene. Germline V gene data show CDR1 as SGHRS and CDR2 as YFSETQ. The CDR3 region has the DNA TGCGCCAGCAGTCCTACTAGCGGGCCATACGAGCAGTACTTC. Its protein product is CASSPTSGPYEQYF.

V gene TRBV15 combines with J gene TRBJ2-1, with TRBD2 matching over 8 bases. V lost 4 bases, J lost 2 bases, and 4 bases stayed unmatched. Germline V gene lookup returns CDR1 LNHNV and CDR2 YYDKDF (reference sequence). The CDR3 covers 15 residues. CDR3 DNA sequence: TGTGCCACCAGCAAGACTAGCGAGCCCTACAATGAGCAGTTCTTC. Protein sequence: CATSKTSEPYNEQFF. Full variable domain (rest looked up from reference TRBV15 and TRBJ2-1): DAMVIQNPRYQVTQFGKPVTLSCSQTLNHNVMYWYQQKSSQAPKLLFHYYDKDFNNEADTPDNFQSRRPNTSFCFLDIRSPGLGDTAMYLCATSKTSEPYNEQFFGPGTRLTVL.

V is TRBV28 and J is TRBJ1-2; TRBD1 matches 11 bases. Trimming at V came to 4 bases and at J to 4 bases, leaving 8 bases not matched to a gene. CDR3 length: 16 amino acids. The germline V gene encodes CDR1 MDHEN and CDR2 SYDVKM. The CDR3 DNA reads TGTGCCAGCAGTTACCCCGGACAGGGGGCCGGCTATGGCTACACCTTC. Its translation: CASSYPGQGAGYGYTF.

This chain connects TRBV15 to TRBJ2-1; unclear D gene. Germline V lookup: CDR1 LNHNV, CDR2 YYDKDF (reference sequence). V was pared by 0 bases and J by 9 bases, with 12 bases between. The CDR3 runs 14 residues. The CDR3 loop reads CATSRDRWFSEQFF. CDR3 sequence (DNA): TGTGCCACCAGCAGAGATCGGTGGTTTAGTGAGCAGTTCTTC.

This clone is classed as medium-sized. The chain is built from TRBV4-1 and TRBJ2-7, with 15 bases that match TRBD2. CDR1 MGHRA and CDR2 YSYEKL come from the germline V gene. CDR3 size: 20 residues. The junction had 19 bases not matched to a gene; V was cut back by 1 base and J by 9 bases. CDR3 sequence reads: CASSQGKLGAGLAGGRGQYF. The CDR3 DNA is TGCGCCAGCAGCCAAGGGAAGCTTGGAGCGGGACTAGCGGGAGGCCGGGGGCAGTACTTC.

This clone was seen more than once but under ten times. Germline and junction disagree at one end, which may indicate a read error. The chain carries TRBV18 and TRBJ1-5; 7 positions match TRBD1. The CDR3 length is 15 residues. Germline loops: CDR1 KGHSH, CDR2 LQKENI. DNA of the CDR3: TGTGCCAGCTCACCACCGGCGATACAGGGACAGCCCCAGAATTTT. It yields the protein CASSPPAIQGQPQNF.

V usage is TRBV30 and J usage is TRBJ2-5; TRBD1 matches at 10 bases. Trimming cost V 5 bases and J 4 bases; bases outside gene matches: 7. In germline, CDR1 is GTSNPN, CDR2 SVGIG (reference sequence). There are 14 residues in the CDR3. The DNA for the CDR3 is TGTGCCTGGGCCATGACAGGGGGCGTAGAGACCCAGTACTTC. It is translated as CAWAMTGGVETQYF.

This clone was picked up a small number of times. V and J are TRBV25-1 and TRBJ2-1; D is ambiguous. Trimming removed 3 bases from V and 8 bases from J, with 14 bases in between. Germline-derived CDR1 and CDR2 are MGHDK and SYGVNS. The CDR3 is made up of 14 amino acids. CDR3 nucleotide sequence: TGTGCCAGCAGTGAGGGCCCCGCCACCGATGAGCAGTTCTTC. Translation: CASSEGPATDEQFF.

This clone has more than one count but fewer than ten. The gene calls are TRBV5-6 and TRBJ2-5, with 7 bases matching TRBD1. This CDR3 has 14 amino acids. The trim removed 4 bases at V and 2 bases at J, leaving 5 bases unmatched. Germline CDR1 is SGHDT and CDR2 is YYEEEE. CDR3 bases: TGTGCCAGCAGCGGAACGGGACAGCAAGAGACCCAGTACTTC. It codes for CASSGTGQQETQYF.

V gene TRBV6-1 combines with J gene TRBJ2-7, with a weak D call TRBD1 (5 bases). The V and J ends lost 6 bases and 4 bases respectively, with 7 bases between them. The CDR3 has 11 amino acids. Germline values: CDR1 MNHNS, CDR2 SASEGT. The CDR3 protein is CASRGAYEQYF. CDR3 nucleotide sequence: TGTGCCAGCAGAGGGGCATACGAGCAGTACTTC.

The chain recombines TRBV5-1 with TRBJ2-5, with D possibly matching TRBD2 (6 bases). Germline V lookup: CDR1 SGHRS, CDR2 YFSETQ. This CDR3 is 16 amino acids long. Trimming cost V 0 bases and J 4 bases, with 16 bases left between them. This chain's CDR3 is CASSLGGEARGETQYF. The CDR3 DNA reads as TGCGCCAGCAGCTTGGGAGGGGAGGCCCGAGGAGAGACCCAGTACTTC.

The chain is built from TRBV15 and TRBJ2-5, with a weak D call TRBD2 (5 bases). The germline V and J ends were trimmed by 0 bases and 3 bases, with 14 bases remaining between them. The CDR3 is 16 amino acids. Germline values: CDR1 LNHNV, CDR2 YYDKDF (reference sequence). CDR3 coding DNA: TGTGCCACCAGCAGAGACCGCCCAGGACTGGAAGAGACCCAGTACTTC. Translation gives CATSRDRPGLEETQYF.

This clone was seen a few times. J is TRBJ2-1 and V is TRBV5-1; tentatively, D is TRBD1 (6 bases). V was cut by 0 bases and J by 8 bases, with 15 bases left in between. Germline V lookup: CDR1 SGHRS, CDR2 YFSETQ. The CDR3 covers 15 residues. The CDR3 DNA reads as TGCGCCAGCAGCTTGGCCAGGGGATGGAGTGATGAGCAGTTCTTC. Protein sequence: CASSLARGWSDEQFF.

V and J are TRBV27 and TRBJ2-4; possibly TRBD2 for D (6 bases). The V end was cut by 5 bases, the J end by 0 bases, with 14 bases between. Germline assignment: CDR1 MNHEY and CDR2 SMNVEV (reference sequence). The CDR3 has 16 residues. The CDR3 nucleotides are TGTGCCAGCAGTGGGGGACTGGCCTTAGCCAAAAACATTCAGTACTTC. It is translated as CASSGGLALAKNIQYF.

This clone came up a few times. The V call is TRBV6-6, the J call TRBJ1-1; D ambiguous. V lost 0 bases, J lost 1 base, and 6 bases lay in between. Germline lookup yields CDR1 MNHNY and CDR2 SVGAGI (reference sequence). CDR3 length equals 14 residues. The CDR3 reads CASSYSARNTEAFF. The CDR3 DNA sequence: TGTGCCAGCAGTTACTCTGCCAGGAACACTGAAGCTTTCTTT.

V and J are TRBV6-1 and TRBJ2-3; 9 nucleotides line up with TRBD2. The V gene's germline CDR1 is MNHNS and CDR2 SASEGT. This CDR3 contains 17 residues. J was trimmed by 3 bases and V by 1 base; bases with no gene match: 8. This chain's CDR3 is CASSEGLSGRSTDTQYF. In nucleotides, the CDR3 is TGTGCCAGCAGTGAAGGTCTCAGCGGGAGGTCGACAGATACGCAGTATTTT.

This clone was recorded a few times. J is TRBJ2-2 and V is TRBV6-1, with TRBD1 as a possible D gene (5 bases). The length of the CDR3 is 14 residues. Germline lookup yields CDR1 MNHNS and CDR2 SASEGT. Trimming removed 6 bases at V and 8 bases at J, with 16 bases between. DNA of the CDR3: TGTGCCAGCAGGACCAGGGCTTTCATAGGGGAGCTGTTTTTT. Translated: CASRTRAFIGELFF.

This chain uses TRBV25-1 with TRBJ1-2, with a possible D match to TRBD1 (6 bases). Germline V CDR1 and CDR2: MGHDK, SYGVNS. V was cut by 1 base and J by 8 bases, with 14 bases left in between. This CDR3 contains 14 residues. CDR3 amino acids: CASSESGGAEGYTF. CDR3 DNA sequence: TGTGCCAGCAGTGAATCGGGGGGGGCCGAAGGCTACACCTTC.

V and J are TRBV18 and TRBJ2-1; TRBD2 agrees at 15 bases. V lost 3 bases, J lost 9 bases, and 6 bases stayed unmatched. The germline V gene has CDR1 KGHSH and CDR2 LQKENI. This CDR3 spans 16 amino acids. The CDR3: CASSPGLAGGKGEQFF. The CDR3 coding sequence is TGTGCCAGCTCACCGGGACTAGCGGGAGGTAAAGGTGAGCAGTTCTTC.

The rearrangement joins TRBV5-6 to TRBJ2-5, with 7 nucleotides matching TRBD1. The germline gives CDR1 SGHDT, CDR2 YYEEEE. J gave up 1 base and V 4 bases, and 4 bases lay outside the gene matches. There are 14 residues in the CDR3. The CDR3 loop is CASSTQGVQETQYF. CDR3 nucleotide sequence: TGTGCCAGCAGCACTCAGGGGGTCCAAGAGACCCAGTACTTC. The whole variable domain, remainder taken from reference TRBV5-6 and TRBJ2-5, is DAGVTQSPTHLIKTRGQQVTLRCSPKSGHDTVSWYQQALGQGPQFIFQYYEEEERQRGNFPDRFSGHQFPNYSSELNVNALLLGDSALYLCASSTQGVQETQYFGPGTRLLVL.

The chain joins TRBV28 to TRBJ2-2; no clear D gene. With 3 bases removed from V and 0 bases from J, the gap between germline ends came to 5 bases. The CDR3 consists of 14 residues. Looked up from germline, CDR1 is MDHEN and CDR2 is SYDVKM. CDR3 residues: CASSFSANTGELFF. In nucleotides, the CDR3 is TGTGCCAGCAGTTTCTCGGCGAACACCGGGGAGCTGTTTTTT.

V gene TRBV5-1 combines with J gene TRBJ2-7; D is perhaps TRBD1 (6 bases). There are 14 residues in the CDR3. Trimming removed 1 base from V and 4 bases from J, with 12 bases in between. Germline values: CDR1 SGHRS, CDR2 YFSETQ. The CDR3: CASSLTGQNYEQYF. Here the CDR3 DNA reads TGCGCCAGCAGCTTGACCGGACAGAATTACGAGCAGTACTTC.

This clone has more than one count but fewer than ten. The chain links TRBV7-9 to TRBJ2-3, with 7 positions matching TRBD2. This CDR3 is 14 amino acids long. V lost 5 bases to trimming and J lost 5 bases; unmatched junction nucleotides: 7. Germline assignment: CDR1 SEHNR and CDR2 FQNEAQ (reference sequence). CDR3 coding DNA: TGTGCCAGCAGCCTAACTAGCGAGGGAGATACGCAGTATTTT. This encodes CASSLTSEGDTQYF.

The chain joins TRBV19 to TRBJ2-2, with TRBD1 matching 10 bases. The CDR3 sequence is 16 residues long. Trimming took 4 bases from V and 2 from J; bases not matched to a gene: 4. CDR1 and CDR2 (germline): LNHDA, SQIVND (reference sequence). The CDR3 loop reads CASSTRTGGNTGELFF. The CDR3 DNA reads TGTGCCAGTAGTACCCGGACAGGGGGTAACACCGGGGAGCTGTTTTTT.

This clone turned up a few times. This chain links TRBV6-1 with TRBJ1-5; TRBD1 might be the D (6 bases). The germline V and J ends were trimmed by 0 bases and 2 bases, with 8 bases remaining between them. CDR1 is MNHNS and CDR2 is SASEGT in the germline V gene. CDR3 length: 15 amino acids. In DNA, the CDR3 is TGTGCCAGCAGTGAAGCTTGGACAGGCAATCAGCCCCAGCATTTT. It yields the protein CASSEAWTGNQPQHF.

The V and J genes are TRBV19 and TRBJ1-2, with D possibly matching TRBD1 (5 bases). In germline, CDR1 is LNHDA, CDR2 SQIVND (reference sequence). The CDR3 covers 14 residues. V shed 1 base and J shed 3 bases, with 9 bases lying between them. The chain's CDR3 is CASSIADNYYGYTF. The CDR3 DNA sequence: TGTGCCAGTAGTATAGCGGACAACTACTATGGCTACACCTTC.

This clone was detected a few times. The V call is TRBV28, the J call TRBJ2-1; 8 bases agree with TRBD2. Germline V gene lookup returns CDR1 MDHEN and CDR2 SYDVKM. The trim removed 7 bases at V and 1 base at J, leaving 6 bases unmatched. The CDR3 consists of 15 residues. CDR3 in DNA: TGTGCCAGCACCGTAAGCGGGAGTTCCTACAATGAGCAGTTCTTC. Amino acids: CASTVSGSSYNEQFF.